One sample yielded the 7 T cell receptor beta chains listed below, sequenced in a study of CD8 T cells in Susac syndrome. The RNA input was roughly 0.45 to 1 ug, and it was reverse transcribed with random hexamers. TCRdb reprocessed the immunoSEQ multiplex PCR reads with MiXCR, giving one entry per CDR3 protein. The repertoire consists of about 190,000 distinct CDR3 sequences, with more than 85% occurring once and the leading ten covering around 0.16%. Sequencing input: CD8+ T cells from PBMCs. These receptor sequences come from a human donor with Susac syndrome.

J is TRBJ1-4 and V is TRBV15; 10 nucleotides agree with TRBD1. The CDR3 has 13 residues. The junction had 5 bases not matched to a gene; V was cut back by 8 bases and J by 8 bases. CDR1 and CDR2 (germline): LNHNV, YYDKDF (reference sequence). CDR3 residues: CATRTGGSEKLFF. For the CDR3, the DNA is TGTGCCACCCGGACAGGGGGGAGCGAAAAACTGTTTTTT.

CDR3 nucleotide sequence: TGTGCCACCAGTGAGGGGATCACAGATACGCAGTATTTT. This translates into CATSEGITDTQYF. This chain joins TRBV24-1 and TRBJ2-3, with D uncertain. CDR3 size: 13 residues. V was cut by 4 bases and J by 2 bases, with 6 bases left in between. Germline V lookup: CDR1 KGHDR, CDR2 SFDVKD.

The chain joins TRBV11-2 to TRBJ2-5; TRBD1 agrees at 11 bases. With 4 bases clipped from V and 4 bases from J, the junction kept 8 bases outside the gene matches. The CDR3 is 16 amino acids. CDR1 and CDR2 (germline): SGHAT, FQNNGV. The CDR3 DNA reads TGTGCCAGCAGCTATGTTGGGACAGGGGGATCAGAGACCCAGTACTTC. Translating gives CASSYVGTGGSETQYF. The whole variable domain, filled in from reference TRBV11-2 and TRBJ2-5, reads EAGVAQSPRYKIIEKRQSVAFWCNPISGHATLYWYQQILGQGPKLLIQFQNNGVVDDSQLPKDRFSAERLKGVDSTLKIQPAKLEDSAVYLCASSYVGTGGSETQYFGPGTRLLVL.

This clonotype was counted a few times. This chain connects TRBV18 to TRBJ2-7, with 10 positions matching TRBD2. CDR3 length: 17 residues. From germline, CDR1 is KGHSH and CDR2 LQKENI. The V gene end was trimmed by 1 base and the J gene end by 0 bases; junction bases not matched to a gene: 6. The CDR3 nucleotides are TGTGCCAGCTCACCACTGGCTAGCGGGGGTAGCTCCTACGAGCAGTACTTC. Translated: CASSPLASGGSSYEQYF.

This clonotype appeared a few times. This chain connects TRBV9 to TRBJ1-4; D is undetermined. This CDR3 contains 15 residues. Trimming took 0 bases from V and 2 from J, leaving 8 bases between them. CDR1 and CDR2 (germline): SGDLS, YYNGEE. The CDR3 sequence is CASSVGGATNEKLFF. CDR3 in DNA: TGTGCCAGCAGCGTAGGCGGTGCCACTAATGAAAAACTGTTTTTT. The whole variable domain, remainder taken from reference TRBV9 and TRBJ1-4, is DSGVTQTPKHLITATGQRVTLRCSPRSGDLSVYWYQQSLDQGLQFLIQYYNGEERAKGNILERFSAQQFPDLHSELNLSSLELGDSALYFCASSVGGATNEKLFFGSGTQLSVL.

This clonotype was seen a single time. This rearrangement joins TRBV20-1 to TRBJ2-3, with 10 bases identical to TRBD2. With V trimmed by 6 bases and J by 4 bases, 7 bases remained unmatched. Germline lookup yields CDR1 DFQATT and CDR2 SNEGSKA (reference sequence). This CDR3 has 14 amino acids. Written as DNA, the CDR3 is TGCAGTGCAAATAGCGGGAGGATGGCAGATACGCAGTATTTT. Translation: CSANSGRMADTQYF.

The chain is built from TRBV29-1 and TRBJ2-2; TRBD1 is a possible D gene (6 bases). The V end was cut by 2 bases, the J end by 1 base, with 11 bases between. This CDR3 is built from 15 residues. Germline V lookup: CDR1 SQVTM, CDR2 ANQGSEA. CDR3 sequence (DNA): TGCAGCGTTGAAAGCGGACAGAGGAACACCGGGGAGCTGTTTTTT. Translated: CSVESGQRNTGELFF.